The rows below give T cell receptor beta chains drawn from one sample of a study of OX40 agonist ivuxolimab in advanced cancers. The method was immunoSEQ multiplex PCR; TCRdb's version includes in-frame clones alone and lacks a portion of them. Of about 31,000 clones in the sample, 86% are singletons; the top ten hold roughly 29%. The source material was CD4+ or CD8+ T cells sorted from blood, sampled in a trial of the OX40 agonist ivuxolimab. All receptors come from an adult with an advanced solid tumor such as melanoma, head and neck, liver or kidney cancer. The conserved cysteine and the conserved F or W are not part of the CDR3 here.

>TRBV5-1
ASSFGTGPYGYT
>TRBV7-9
ASSPLFETQY
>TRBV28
ASSLSAGFRDTEAF
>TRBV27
ASRGEGQYNSPLH
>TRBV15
ATSSPNILGDEQF
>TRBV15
ATSRDPAISSGNTIY
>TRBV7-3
ASSFGTHTEAF
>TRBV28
ASTPQGRGQETQY
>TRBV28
ASSTGTSGGYQETQY
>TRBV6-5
ASIGGSEQF
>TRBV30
AWSVVSAF
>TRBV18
ASSPEASGSSNTQY
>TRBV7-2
ASSLIQGPNYGYT
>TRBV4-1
ASSARDSSSYEQY
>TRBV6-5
ASSPDSGYEQY
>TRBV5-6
ASSLTSAYEQY
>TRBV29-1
SVAGGYTVSTDTQY
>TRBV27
ASSFPRGELF
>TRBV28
ASSTPSGRESYNEQF
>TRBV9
ASSPETSGYYNEQF
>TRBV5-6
ASSLDRGPTEKLF
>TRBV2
ASSERRGYREQY
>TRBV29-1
SVVLTQGPHTGELF
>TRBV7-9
ASSLVRLAEETQY
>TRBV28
ASSLPGSQH
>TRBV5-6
ASRRGGTYEQY
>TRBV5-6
ASSPKRLAGEYEQY
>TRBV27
ASSLGREADEQF
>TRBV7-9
ASTTDDEQF
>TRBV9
ASSTSPGTGIYEQY
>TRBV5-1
ASSQGDSNQPQH
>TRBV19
ASSPGTVSYEQY
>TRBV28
ASSWGLGGIQY
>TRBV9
ASSPRLFGDTDTQY
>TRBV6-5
ASSLTQSGGHEQY
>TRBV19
ASSTLQAYEQY
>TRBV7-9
ASSLGLGQVAKNIQY
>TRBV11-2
ASSKDSGRFIDTQY
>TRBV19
ASSPMGLAEITDTQY
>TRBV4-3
ASSQGLAETQY
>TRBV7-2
ASSLGVGLRDTQY
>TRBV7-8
ASSLKQGGNQPQH
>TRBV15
ATSRAAELDEQY
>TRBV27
ASSFLSGTDYEQY
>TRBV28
ASSLYASPGTEAF
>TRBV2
ASQGQYNEQF
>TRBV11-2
ASSLKQPSNQPQH
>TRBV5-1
ASSSGLAGSSYEQY
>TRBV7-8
ASSPDSSGNTIY
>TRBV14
ASSQVLRRQGVYEQF
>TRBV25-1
ASSQSGEEQF
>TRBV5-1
ASSLGGVNTEAF